This is a list of T cell receptor beta chains from one sample in a study of response to subunit inactivated influenza vaccine. One entry per CDR3 protein, called by TCRdb with MiXCR from the RT-PCR reads. The data hold around 520,000 distinct CDR3 sequences, with about 12% observed a single time. The material sequenced was PBMCs from blood, taken on the day of vaccination. The receptors stem from a man aged 45-65 years who received an inactivated influenza vaccine. Both conserved end residues are part of each CDR3. The order of the fields is V gene, D gene, J gene, clone size, CDR3 protein, CDR3 DNA. A D gene is named only where the DNA matches it firmly. The size field is filled for only some rows; it gives once, few, many or a size class.

V: TRBV28
D: -
J: TRBJ2-5
size: -
CDR3: CASSPLRKGRPGRGTETQYF
DNA: TGTGCCAGCAGTCCTCTTCGAAAAGGTCGCCCGGGGAGGGGGACGGAGACCCAGTACTTC

V: TRBV7-9
D: TRBD1
J: TRBJ2-7
size: many
CDR3: CASSLAGGGHEQYF
DNA: TGTGCCAGCAGCTTAGCAGGGGGCGGTCACGAGCAGTACTTC

V: TRBV28
D: TRBD2
J: TRBJ2-5
size: many
CDR3: CASSLGGTQGTQYF
DNA: TGTGCCAGCAGTTTGGGAGGGACCCAGGGGACCCAGTACTTC

V: TRBV7-9
D: -
J: TRBJ1-5
size: many
CDR3: CASSADGTPYQPQHF
DNA: TGTGCCAGCAGCGCCGACGGGACGCCCTATCAGCCCCAGCATTTT

V: TRBV11-2
D: -
J: TRBJ2-1
size: many
CDR3: CASSLGFGTESYNEQFF
DNA: TGTGCCAGCAGCTTAGGGTTCGGGACCGAGTCCTACAATGAGCAGTTCTTC

V: TRBV4-2
D: TRBD1
J: TRBJ2-6
size: few
CDR3: CASSQNYRTGFGANVLTF
DNA: TGTGCCAGCAGCCAAAATTACCGGACAGGGTTCGGGGCCAACGTCCTGACTTTC

V: TRBV4-1
D: -
J: TRBJ2-7
size: -
CDR3: CASSQVTVGLAEQYF
DNA: TGCGCCAGCAGCCAAGTGACCGTGGGTCTTGCCGAGCAGTACTTC

V: TRBV20-1
D: TRBD2
J: TRBJ2-1
size: -
CDR3: CSASLGLAVNEQFF
DNA: TGCAGTGCCAGCCTCGGACTAGCGGTAAATGAGCAGTTCTTC

V: TRBV28
D: TRBD1
J: TRBJ2-6
size: many
CDR3: CASIGTGVLGANVLTF
DNA: TGTGCCAGCATCGGGACAGGGGTACTCGGGGCCAACGTCCTGACTTTC

V: TRBV5-4
D: -
J: TRBJ2-7
size: few
CDR3: CASSLAGSTYYEQYF
DNA: TGTGCCAGCAGCTTGGCGGGGTCCACCTACTACGAGCAGTACTTC

V: TRBV25-1
D: -
J: TRBJ2-3
size: few
CDR3: CASSEGWGGADTQYF
DNA: TGTGCCAGCAGTGAGGGGTGGGGTGGCGCAGATACGCAGTATTTT

V: TRBV7-2
D: TRBD1
J: TRBJ2-3
size: -
CDR3: CASQGQITDTQYF
DNA: TGTGCCAGCCAGGGACAGATCACAGATACGCAGTATTTT

V: TRBV5-1
D: -
J: TRBJ1-2
size: -
CDR3: CASSPSATGVPGYTF
DNA: TGCGCCAGCAGCCCGAGCGCAACCGGGGTCCCAGGCTACACCTTC

V: TRBV30
D: -
J: TRBJ2-7
size: few
CDR3: CAWSVGWYEQYF
DNA: TGTGCCTGGAGTGTGGGGTGGTACGAGCAGTACTTC

V: TRBV11-3
D: -
J: TRBJ2-1
size: many
CDR3: CASSPRSYNEQFF
DNA: TGTGCCAGCAGTCCCCGCAGCTACAATGAGCAGTTCTTC

V: TRBV3-1
D: -
J: TRBJ2-3
size: few
CDR3: CASSQDRLRGNTQYF
DNA: TGTGCCAGCAGCCAAGACCGGCTTCGGGGAAATACGCAGTATTTT

V: TRBV24-1
D: TRBD2
J: TRBJ2-1
size: few
CDR3: CATSGTSGNSDEQFF
DNA: TGTGCCACCTCCGGGACTAGCGGTAATTCGGATGAGCAGTTCTTC

V: TRBV6-5
D: -
J: TRBJ2-5
size: few
CDR3: CASSSVPGLQETQYF
DNA: TGTGCCAGCAGTTCCGTACCGGGACTTCAAGAGACCCAGTACTTC

V: TRBV6-2/TRBV6-3
D: -
J: TRBJ2-7
size: few
CDR3: CASSGFWSYYEQYF
DNA: TGTGCCAGCAGTGGGTTTTGGAGCTACTACGAGCAGTACTTC

V: TRBV12-3/TRBV12-4
D: TRBD1
J: TRBJ2-4
size: many
CDR3: CASTVTGDGKNIQYF
DNA: TGTGCCAGCACCGTGACAGGGGATGGAAAAAACATTCAGTACTTC

V: TRBV11-2
D: -
J: TRBJ2-2
size: many
CDR3: CASSLGLGNQNTGELFF
DNA: TGTGCCAGCAGCTTAGGGTTGGGCAACCAGAACACCGGGGAGCTGTTTTTT

V: TRBV19
D: -
J: TRBJ1-2
size: -
CDR3: CASTETSYGYTF
DNA: TGTGCCAGTACCGAGACAAGCTATGGCTACACCTTC

V: TRBV7-9
D: TRBD1
J: TRBJ1-1
size: -
CDR3: CASSAPGQGAAEAFF
DNA: TGTGCCAGCAGCGCCCCGGGACAGGGGGCCGCTGAAGCTTTCTTT

V: TRBV7-6
D: TRBD1
J: TRBJ2-1
size: few
CDR3: CASSSRTGVTEQFF
DNA: TGTGCCAGCAGCTCCCGTACAGGGGTGACTGAGCAGTTCTTC

V: TRBV29-1
D: -
J: TRBJ1-1
size: few
CDR3: CSVRSGYNTEAFF
DNA: TGCAGCGTGCGGTCGGGTTACAACACTGAAGCTTTCTTT

V: TRBV5-1
D: -
J: TRBJ2-6
size: -
CDR3: CASSLNPWANVLTF
DNA: TGCGCCAGCAGCTTGAATCCCTGGGCCAACGTCCTGACTTTC

V: TRBV5-1
D: -
J: TRBJ1-3
size: many
CDR3: CASSLEGGSSGNTIYF
DNA: TGCGCCAGCAGCTTGGAAGGAGGAAGCTCTGGAAACACCATATATTTT

V: TRBV12-3/TRBV12-4
D: -
J: TRBJ2-3
size: many
CDR3: CASSTAVSRHTQYF
DNA: TGTGCCAGCAGCACCGCGGTCAGCAGGCATACGCAGTATTTT

V: TRBV4-3
D: -
J: TRBJ1-2
size: -
CDR3: CASSQEADSYYGYTF
DNA: TGCGCCAGCAGCCAAGAAGCGGACAGCTACTATGGCTACACCTTC

V: TRBV6-2/TRBV6-3
D: TRBD1
J: TRBJ1-5
size: many
CDR3: CASSREGAYNQPQHF
DNA: TGTGCCAGCAGCAGGGAGGGGGCTTACAATCAGCCCCAGCATTTT

V: TRBV7-2
D: -
J: TRBJ1-3
size: -
CDR3: CASRPAGTTGNTIYF
DNA: TGTGCCAGCAGGCCCGCCGGGACAACTGGAAACACCATATATTTT

V: TRBV6-5
D: TRBD1
J: TRBJ1-4
size: -
CDR3: CASSSNRGRGKLFF
DNA: TGTGCCAGCAGTTCGAACAGGGGGCGAGGAAAACTGTTTTTT

V: TRBV10-3
D: TRBD1
J: TRBJ1-1
size: -
CDR3: CAIRVDRENTEAFF
DNA: TGTGCCATCAGGGTAGACAGGGAGAACACTGAAGCTTTCTTT

V: TRBV6-5
D: -
J: TRBJ1-4
size: many
CDR3: CASSYSKVPGTNEKLFF
DNA: TGTGCCAGCAGTTACTCGAAGGTCCCAGGGACTAATGAAAAACTGTTTTTT

V: TRBV6-1
D: TRBD1
J: TRBJ2-1
size: many
CDR3: CASKGTGDNNEQFF
DNA: TGTGCCAGCAAGGGGACAGGCGATAACAATGAGCAGTTCTTC

V: TRBV7-9
D: TRBD1
J: TRBJ2-5
size: -
CDR3: CASSRPGQEQETQYF
DNA: TGTGCCAGCAGCCGACCGGGACAGGAACAAGAGACCCAGTACTTC

V: TRBV6-6
D: -
J: TRBJ2-5
size: -
CDR3: CASSNQARTQYF
DNA: TGTGCCAGCAGCAACCAAGCTAGGACCCAGTACTTC

V: TRBV28
D: -
J: TRBJ2-3
size: few
CDR3: CASVGGAIDTQYF
DNA: TGTGCCAGCGTAGGGGGAGCGATCGATACGCAGTATTTT

V: TRBV14
D: -
J: TRBJ2-7
size: few
CDR3: CASSQRPNRASYEQYF
DNA: TGTGCCAGCAGCCAACGGCCGAACAGGGCGTCCTACGAGCAGTACTTC

V: TRBV24-1
D: -
J: TRBJ2-1
size: few
CDR3: CATSTRGKSSYNEQFF
DNA: TGTGCCACCAGTACCAGGGGAAAAAGCTCCTACAATGAGCAGTTCTTC

V: TRBV3-1
D: -
J: TRBJ2-1
size: -
CDR3: CASSQELSEDEQFF
DNA: TGTGCCAGCAGCCAAGAGTTGAGCGAGGATGAGCAGTTCTTC

V: TRBV12-3/TRBV12-4
D: TRBD1
J: TRBJ2-2
size: many
CDR3: CASRSGTGVAGELFF
DNA: TGTGCCAGCAGATCGGGGACAGGGGTTGCCGGGGAGCTGTTTTTT